Included here is one TCR beta chain sequence, with context. Germline CDR1 MDHEN, CDR2 SYDVKM. This CDR3 is built from 15 residues. Trimming removed 6 bases from V and 7 bases from J; junction bases left unmatched: 7. Methods used by the authors: Estimates of nucleated cell counts were drawn from the amplification of reference gene primers. Method: immunoSEQ multiplex PCR; TCRdb's copy keeps in-frame clones and lacks some. That table gives V, J and clone size, and the DNA gave D and trimming. The sample contains about 40,000 clones, around 87% of which appear only once. The sample originates from a study of blood T cell repertoires in COVID-19. At the level of the study: Samples came from the United States, Italy and Spain, spanning acute and convalescent COVID-19. Sources were T cells, B-cell-depleted T cells, or PBMCs; the material itself was cDNA or gDNA.

The origin of this receptor is a man aged 55 to 70 with acute or convalescent COVID-19. Sequencing was carried out using peripheral blood. This sequence joins TRBV28 and TRBJ2-1, with 12 positions matching TRBD2. The CDR3 loop reads CASRPSGRAENEQFF. CDR3 nucleotides: TGTGCCAGCAGACCTAGCGGGAGGGCCGAAAATGAGCAGTTCTTC. Full variable domain (outside the CDR3, taken from reference TRBV28 and TRBJ2-1): DVKVTQSSRYLVKRTGEKVFLECVQDMDHENMFWYRQDPGLGLRLIYFSYDVKMKEKGDIPEGYSVSREKKERFSLILESASTNQTSMYLCASRPSGRAENEQFFGPGTRLTVL.